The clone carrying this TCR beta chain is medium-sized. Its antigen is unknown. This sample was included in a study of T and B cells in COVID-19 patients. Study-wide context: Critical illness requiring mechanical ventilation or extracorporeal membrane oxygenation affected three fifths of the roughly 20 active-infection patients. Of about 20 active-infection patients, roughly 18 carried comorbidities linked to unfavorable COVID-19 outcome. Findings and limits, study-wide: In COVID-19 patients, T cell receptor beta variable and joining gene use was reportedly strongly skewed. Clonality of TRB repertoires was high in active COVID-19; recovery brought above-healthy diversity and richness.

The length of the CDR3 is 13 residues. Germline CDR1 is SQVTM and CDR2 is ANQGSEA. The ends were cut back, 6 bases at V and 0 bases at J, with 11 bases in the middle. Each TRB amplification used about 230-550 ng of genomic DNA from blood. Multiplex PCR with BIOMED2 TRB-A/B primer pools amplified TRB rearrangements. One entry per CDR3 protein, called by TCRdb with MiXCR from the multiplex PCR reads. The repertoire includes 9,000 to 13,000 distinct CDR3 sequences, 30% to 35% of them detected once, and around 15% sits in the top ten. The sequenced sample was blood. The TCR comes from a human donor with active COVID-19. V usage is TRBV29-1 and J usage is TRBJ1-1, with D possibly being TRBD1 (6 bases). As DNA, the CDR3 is TGCAGCGTCAAACAGGGACTGAACACTGAAGCTTTCTTT. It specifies CSVKQGLNTEAFF.